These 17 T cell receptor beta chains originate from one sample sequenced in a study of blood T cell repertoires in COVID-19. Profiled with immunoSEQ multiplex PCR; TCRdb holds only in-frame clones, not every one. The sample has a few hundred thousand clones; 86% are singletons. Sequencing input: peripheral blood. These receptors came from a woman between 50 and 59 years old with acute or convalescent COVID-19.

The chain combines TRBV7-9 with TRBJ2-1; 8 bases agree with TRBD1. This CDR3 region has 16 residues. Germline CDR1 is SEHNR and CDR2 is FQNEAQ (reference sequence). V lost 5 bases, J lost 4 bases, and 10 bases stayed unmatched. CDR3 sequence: CASSPTTGVLYNEQFF. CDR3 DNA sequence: TGTGCCAGCAGCCCAACGACAGGGGTACTGTACAATGAGCAGTTCTTC.

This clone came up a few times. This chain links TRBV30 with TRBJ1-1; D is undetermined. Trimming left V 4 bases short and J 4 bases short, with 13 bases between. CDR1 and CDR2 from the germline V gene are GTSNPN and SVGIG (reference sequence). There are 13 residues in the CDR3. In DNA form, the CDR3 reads TGTGCCTGGAAGTCGAGCTCAACCACTGAAGCTTTCTTT. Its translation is CAWKSSSTTEAFF.

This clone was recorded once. CDR3 residues: CASSSGTSGAPYNEQFF. The CDR3 region has the DNA TGTGCCAGCAGCTCGGGGACTAGCGGGGCCCCCTACAATGAGCAGTTCTTC. The J gene is TRBJ2-1, the V gene TRBV7-2, with TRBD2 identical over 13 bases. Looked up from germline, CDR1 is SGHTA and CDR2 is FQGNSA. The J segment lost 2 bases and the V segment lost 4 bases, leaving 5 bases of the junction unmatched. This CDR3 contains 17 residues.

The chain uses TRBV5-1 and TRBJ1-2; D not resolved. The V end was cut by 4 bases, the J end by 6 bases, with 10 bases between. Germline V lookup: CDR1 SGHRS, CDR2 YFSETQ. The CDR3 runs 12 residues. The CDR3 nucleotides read TGCGCCAGCAGCGCGGCTCGGGATGGCTACACCTTC. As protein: CASSAARDGYTF.

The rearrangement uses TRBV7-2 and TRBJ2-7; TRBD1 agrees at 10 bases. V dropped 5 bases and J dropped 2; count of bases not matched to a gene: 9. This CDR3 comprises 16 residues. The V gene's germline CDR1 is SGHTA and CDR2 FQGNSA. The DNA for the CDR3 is TGTGCCAGCAGCAAACGACAGGGGGCTCCCACCTACGAGCAGTACTTC. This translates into CASSKRQGAPTYEQYF. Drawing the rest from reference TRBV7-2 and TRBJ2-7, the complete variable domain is GAGVSQSPSNKVTEKGKDVELRCDPISGHTALYWYRQSLGQGLEFLIYFQGNSAPDKSGLPSDRFSAERTGGSVSTLTIQRTQQEDSAVYLCASSKRQGAPTYEQYFGPGTRLTVT.

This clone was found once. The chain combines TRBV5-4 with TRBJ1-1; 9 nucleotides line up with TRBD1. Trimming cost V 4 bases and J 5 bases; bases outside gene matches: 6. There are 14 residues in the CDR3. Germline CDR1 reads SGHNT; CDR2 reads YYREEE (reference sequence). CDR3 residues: CASSLGQGKTEAFF. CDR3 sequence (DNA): TGTGCCAGCAGCCTAGGACAGGGGAAGACTGAAGCTTTCTTT.

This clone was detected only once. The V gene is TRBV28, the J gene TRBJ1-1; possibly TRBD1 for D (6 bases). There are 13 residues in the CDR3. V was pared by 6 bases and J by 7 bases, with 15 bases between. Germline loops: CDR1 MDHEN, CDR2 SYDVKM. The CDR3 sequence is CASRKTGTLEAFF. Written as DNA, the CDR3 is TGTGCCAGCAGAAAAACTGGGACACTTGAAGCTTTCTTT.

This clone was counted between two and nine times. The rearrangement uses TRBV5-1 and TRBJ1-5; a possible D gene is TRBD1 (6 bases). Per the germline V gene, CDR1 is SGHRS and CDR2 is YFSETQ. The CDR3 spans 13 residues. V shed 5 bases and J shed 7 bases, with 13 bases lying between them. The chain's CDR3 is CASSQDQGQPQHF. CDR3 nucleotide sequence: TGCGCCAGCAGTCAAGATCAGGGGCAGCCCCAGCATTTT.

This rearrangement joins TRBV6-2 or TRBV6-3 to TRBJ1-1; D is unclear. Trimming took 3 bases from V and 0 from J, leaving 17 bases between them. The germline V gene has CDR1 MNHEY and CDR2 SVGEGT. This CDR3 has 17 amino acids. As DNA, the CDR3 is TGTGCCAGCAGTTATGGAGCGGAATACCACATGAACACTGAAGCTTTCTTT. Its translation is CASSYGAEYHMNTEAFF.

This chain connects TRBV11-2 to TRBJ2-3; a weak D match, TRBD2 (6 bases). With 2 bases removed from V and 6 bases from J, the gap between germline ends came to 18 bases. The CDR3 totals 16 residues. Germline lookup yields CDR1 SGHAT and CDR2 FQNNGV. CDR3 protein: CASSLSLGGGSDTQYF. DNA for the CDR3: TGTGCCAGCAGCTTATCTTTGGGGGGAGGTTCCGATACGCAGTATTTT.

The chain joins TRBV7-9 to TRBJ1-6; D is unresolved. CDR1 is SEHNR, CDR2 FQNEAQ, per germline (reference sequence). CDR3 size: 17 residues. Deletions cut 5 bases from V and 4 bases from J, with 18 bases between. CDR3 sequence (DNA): TGTGCCAGCAGCCTTGAAGCCGGTACTTCATATAATTCACCCCTCCACTTT. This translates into CASSLEAGTSYNSPLHF.

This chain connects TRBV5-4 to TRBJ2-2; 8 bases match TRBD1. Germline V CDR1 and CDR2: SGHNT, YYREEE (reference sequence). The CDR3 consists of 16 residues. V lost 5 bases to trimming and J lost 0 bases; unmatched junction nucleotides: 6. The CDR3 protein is CASSKRTGTNTGELFF. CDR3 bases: TGTGCCAGCAGTAAGCGGACAGGGACGAACACCGGGGAGCTGTTTTTT.

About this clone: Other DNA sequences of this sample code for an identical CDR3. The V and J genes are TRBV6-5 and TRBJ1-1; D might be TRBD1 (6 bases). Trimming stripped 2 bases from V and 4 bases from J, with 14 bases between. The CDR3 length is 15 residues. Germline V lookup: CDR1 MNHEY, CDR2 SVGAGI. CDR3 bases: TGTGCCAGCAGTTACAGTGGGGGCCGTGGCACTGAAGCTTTCTTT. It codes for CASSYSGGRGTEAFF.

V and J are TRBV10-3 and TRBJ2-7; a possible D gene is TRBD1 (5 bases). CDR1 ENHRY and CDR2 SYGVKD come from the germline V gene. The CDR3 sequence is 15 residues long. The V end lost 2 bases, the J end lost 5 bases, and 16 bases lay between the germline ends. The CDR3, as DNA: TGTGCCATCAGTGAGCCCGGGCAGGGAACGAACGAGCAGTACTTC. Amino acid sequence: CAISEPGQGTNEQYF.

The CDR3 sequence: CASSWIGGTEAFF. CDR3 sequence (DNA): TGTGCCAGCAGTTGGATAGGGGGAACTGAAGCTTTCTTT. The V and J genes are TRBV6-2 or TRBV6-3 and TRBJ1-1, with a weak D call TRBD1 (6 bases). The germline V and J ends were trimmed by 4 bases and 5 bases, with 11 bases remaining between them. Germline V gene sequence: CDR1 MNHEY, CDR2 SVGEGT. CDR3 size: 13 residues.

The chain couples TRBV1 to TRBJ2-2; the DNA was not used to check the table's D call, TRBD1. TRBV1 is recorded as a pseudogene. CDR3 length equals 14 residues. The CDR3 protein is CGQGEKKNTGELFF. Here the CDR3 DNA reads TGCGGGCAGGGTGAGAAGAAGAACACCGGGGAGCTGTTTTTT.

The CDR3 DNA reads as TGTGCCAGCAGTGACGGGTCTGGAAACACCATATATTTT. Its protein product is CASSDGSGNTIYF. The rearrangement uses TRBV6-1 and TRBJ1-3; D is undetermined. Germline V gene sequence: CDR1 MNHNS, CDR2 SASEGT. Trimming shortened V by 3 bases and J by 1 base, and 4 bases separated the two germline ends. The CDR3 sequence is 13 residues long.